This TCR beta chain was recorded in a study of cytomegalovirus exposure and HLA in healthy donors. Note on this clone: The antigen is undetermined.

The CDR3 is 14 residues long. CDR1 and CDR2 from the germline V gene are MNHEY and SVGAGI. Trimming took off 3 bases at V and 4 bases at J, with 12 bases between the two ends. PCR involved 60 Vbeta and 13 Jbeta primers. Repertoires were generated with immunoSEQ multiplex PCR, while TCRdb's copy carries only in-frame clones and drops some. The table has around 170,000 clones, approximately 84% seen once; the top ten hold around 1.4%. Study results and limitations: In an earlier analysis, about 87% or about 30%: the productive usage of most TCR beta V segments.

The specimen sequenced was PBMCs. This receptor was identified in a girl aged 10-17 years in good health and CMV-seropositive. This rearrangement joins TRBV6-5 to TRBJ1-2; D is uncertain. The CDR3: CASSYVGERYGYTF. DNA for the CDR3: TGTGCCAGCAGTTATGTCGGGGAGCGCTATGGCTACACCTTC.